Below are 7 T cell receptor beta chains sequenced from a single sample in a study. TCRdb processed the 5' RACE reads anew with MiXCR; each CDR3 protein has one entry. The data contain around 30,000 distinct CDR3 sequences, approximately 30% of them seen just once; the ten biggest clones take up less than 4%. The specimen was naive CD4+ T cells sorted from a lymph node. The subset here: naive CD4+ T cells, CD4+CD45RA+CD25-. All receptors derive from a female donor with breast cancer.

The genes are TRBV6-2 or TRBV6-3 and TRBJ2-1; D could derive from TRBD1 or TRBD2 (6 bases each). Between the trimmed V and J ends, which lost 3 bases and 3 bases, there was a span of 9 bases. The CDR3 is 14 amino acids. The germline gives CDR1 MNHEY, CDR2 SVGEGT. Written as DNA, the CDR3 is TGTGCCAGCAGTTATAAGGGGGGCTACAATGAGCAGTTCTTC. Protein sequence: CASSYKGGYNEQFF.

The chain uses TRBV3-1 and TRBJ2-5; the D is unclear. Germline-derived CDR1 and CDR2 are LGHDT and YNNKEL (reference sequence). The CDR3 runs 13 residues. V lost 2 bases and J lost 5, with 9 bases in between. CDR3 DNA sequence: TGTGCCAGCAGCCAAACACAGTTGGAGACCCAGTACTTC. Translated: CASSQTQLETQYF.

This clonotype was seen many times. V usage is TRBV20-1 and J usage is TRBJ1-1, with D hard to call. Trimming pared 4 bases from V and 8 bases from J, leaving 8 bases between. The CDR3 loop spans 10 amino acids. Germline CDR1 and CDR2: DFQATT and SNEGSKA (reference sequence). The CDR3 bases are TGCAGTGCTACCCAAGGGGAAGCTTTCTTT. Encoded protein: CSATQGEAFF.

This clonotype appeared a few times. The CDR3 coding sequence is TGCAGTGCTGCGAGCTATGAGCAGTTCTTC. This sequence encodes CSAASYEQFF. V gene TRBV20-1 combines with J gene TRBJ2-1; no firm D call. The germline V gene encodes CDR1 DFQATT and CDR2 SNEGSKA (reference sequence). The CDR3 consists of 10 residues. The ends were cut back, 5 bases at V and 8 bases at J, with 7 bases in the middle.

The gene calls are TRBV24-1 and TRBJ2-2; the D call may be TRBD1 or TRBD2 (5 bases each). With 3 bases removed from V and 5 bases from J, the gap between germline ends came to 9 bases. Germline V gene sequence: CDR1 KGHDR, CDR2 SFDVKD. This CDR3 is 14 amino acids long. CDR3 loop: CATSDVGETGELFF. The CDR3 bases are TGTGCCACCAGTGATGTGGGGGAGACCGGGGAGCTGTTTTTT.

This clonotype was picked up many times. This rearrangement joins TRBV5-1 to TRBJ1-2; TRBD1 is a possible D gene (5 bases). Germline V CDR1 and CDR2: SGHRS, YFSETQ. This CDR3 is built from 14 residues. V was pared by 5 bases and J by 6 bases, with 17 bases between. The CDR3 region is CASRFPGREDGYTF. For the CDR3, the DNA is TGCGCCAGCAGGTTTCCGGGACGGGAGGATGGCTACACCTTC.

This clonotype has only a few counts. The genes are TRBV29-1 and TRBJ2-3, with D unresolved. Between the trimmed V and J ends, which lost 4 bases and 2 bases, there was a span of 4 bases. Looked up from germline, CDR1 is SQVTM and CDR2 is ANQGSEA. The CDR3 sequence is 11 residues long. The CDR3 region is CSVALTDTQYF. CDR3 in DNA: TGCAGCGTTGCCCTCACAGATACGCAGTATTTT.